Shown below are 31 T cell receptor beta chains from a single sample sequenced in a study of shared clonotypes between healthy human individuals. The protocol was immunoSEQ multiplex PCR, while the TCRdb copy is restricted to in-frame clones and leaves out a portion. The table lists approximately 2.5 million clones, 80% to 95% of them singletons, with about 0.38% in the top ten. Material for sequencing was naive CD4+ T cells from PBMCs. As to subset: CD45RA+ positively selected. Receptors originate from a man between 18 and 29 years old in good health. Some clones in this sample may be carry-over from other donors' samples.

This chain uses TRBV6-5 with TRBJ2-1; 8 bases map to TRBD1. The CDR3 runs to 13 residues. CDR1 is MNHEY, CDR2 SVGAGI, per germline. V lost 6 bases and J lost 4; bases outside the gene matches: 2. The CDR3 region is CASRRDRYNEQFF. The CDR3 bases are TGTGCCAGCAGACGGGACAGGTACAATGAGCAGTTCTTC.

V gene TRBV5-1 combines with J gene TRBJ2-4; D not certain. Trimming removed 0 bases at V and 7 bases at J, with 11 bases between. Germline values: CDR1 SGHRS, CDR2 YFSETQ. CDR3 length: 14 residues. CDR3 sequence reads: CASSLAFSSNIQYF. CDR3 coding DNA: TGCGCCAGCAGCTTGGCTTTTTCTTCCAACATTCAGTACTTC.

The chain joins TRBV10-3 to TRBJ1-5, with a possible D match to TRBD1 (5 bases). The CDR3 spans 15 residues. CDR1 ENHRY and CDR2 SYGVKD come from the germline V gene. V was pared by 8 bases and J by 3 bases, with 17 bases between. CDR3 coding DNA: TGTGCCATCGGGGGTGGGCAGCTCGACAATCAGCCCCAGCATTTT. Amino acids: CAIGGGQLDNQPQHF.

The chain recombines TRBV27 with TRBJ1-2; no reliable D call. The CDR3 extends over 12 amino acids. CDR1 is MNHEY, CDR2 SMNVEV, per germline (reference sequence). Trimming removed 8 bases from V and 4 bases from J, with 11 bases in between. CDR3 nucleotides: TGTGCCAGCTGGGTGGAGATCTATGGCTACACCTTC. As protein: CASWVEIYGYTF.

The J gene is TRBJ2-6, the V gene TRBV15, with TRBD1 matching 10 bases. Germline values: CDR1 LNHNV, CDR2 YYDKDF (reference sequence). The CDR3 spans 21 residues. After removal of 5 bases from V and 3 bases from J, the junction contained 19 bases not matched to a gene. CDR3 DNA: TGTGCCACCAGCCCGGGGGGGCCGGGACAGGGGATTTTGGGTGGGGCCAACGTCCTGACTTTC. Protein product: CATSPGGPGQGILGGANVLTF.

This chain uses TRBV6-5 with TRBJ2-7, with a possible D match to TRBD1 (5 bases). The CDR3 length is 14 residues. In germline, CDR1 is MNHEY, CDR2 SVGAGI. V was pared by 6 bases and J by 0 bases, with 12 bases between. The CDR3 DNA reads as TGTGCCAGCAGCCGGGTTGACAGCTCCTACGAGCAGTACTTC. Encoded protein: CASSRVDSSYEQYF.

This chain links TRBV6-5 with TRBJ2-1; maybe TRBD2 (5 bases). V was clipped by 6 bases and J by 10 bases, with 16 bases between them. The CDR3 has 13 amino acids. Germline lookup yields CDR1 MNHEY and CDR2 SVGAGI. In DNA, the CDR3 is TGTGCCAGCAGCCCTGGTTTTGAGCGGGAGCAGTTCTTC. It translates to CASSPGFEREQFF.

The chain carries TRBV5-8 and TRBJ1-5; possible D gene TRBD1, 5 bases. The CDR3 is 16 amino acids. Looked up from germline, CDR1 is SGHTS and CDR2 is YDEGEE. V was cut by 1 base and J by 3 bases, with 14 bases left in between. The DNA for the CDR3 is TGTGCCAGCAGCTTGTCGTCCCGGGACTACAATCAGCCCCAGCATTTT. It specifies CASSLSSRDYNQPQHF.

The V and J genes are TRBV7-3 and TRBJ1-2; D call uncertain. The germline V and J ends were trimmed by 5 bases and 6 bases, with 13 bases remaining between them. Per the germline V gene, CDR1 is SGHTA and CDR2 is FQGTGA. This CDR3 has 13 amino acids. Here the CDR3 reads CASSPTGGDGYTF. The CDR3 coding sequence is TGTGCCAGCAGCCCAACGGGTGGAGATGGCTACACCTTC.

This clone was seen a single time. This chain connects TRBV7-2 to TRBJ2-7, with D unclear. The CDR3 is made up of 14 amino acids. The germline gives CDR1 SGHTA, CDR2 FQGNSA. V shed 3 bases and J shed 2 bases, with 11 bases lying between them. In DNA, the CDR3 is TGTGCCAGCAGCTTTGTCGGGTCCACCTACGAGCAGTACTTC. This codes for CASSFVGSTYEQYF.

CDR3 region: CASSRTELQETQYF. The CDR3 nucleotides read TGCGCCAGCAGCAGGACGGAACTCCAAGAGACCCAGTACTTC. The V gene is TRBV5-1, the J gene TRBJ2-5; D gene ambiguous. Germline V gene data show CDR1 as SGHRS and CDR2 as YFSETQ. Trimming took 4 bases from V and 1 from J, leaving 11 bases between them. The length of the CDR3 is 14 residues.

CDR3 bases: TGCGCCAGCAGCCTGGGACAGGGACCAGATACGCAGTATTTT. Translating gives CASSLGQGPDTQYF. The V gene is TRBV4-1, the J gene TRBJ2-3, with 9 bases fitting TRBD1. With V trimmed by 4 bases and J by 4 bases, 3 bases remained unmatched. The CDR3 has 14 amino acids. Germline CDR1 reads MGHRA; CDR2 reads YSYEKL.

This chain links TRBV9 with TRBJ2-7; D call uncertain. From germline, CDR1 is SGDLS and CDR2 YYNGEE. The CDR3 runs 15 residues. Trimming took 0 bases from V and 0 from J, leaving 10 bases between them. As DNA, the CDR3 is TGTGCCAGCAGCGTAGGGGCGGCCGCCTCCTACGAGCAGTACTTC. This sequence encodes CASSVGAAASYEQYF.

In DNA form, the CDR3 reads TGTGCCAGCAGGGGACAATACCAAGAGACCCAGTACTTC. This codes for CASRGQYQETQYF. The chain couples TRBV6-1 to TRBJ2-5, with a weak D call TRBD1 (6 bases). Germline V gene lookup returns CDR1 MNHNS and CDR2 SASEGT. The CDR3 has 13 residues. The ends were cut back, 6 bases at V and 0 bases at J, with 8 bases in the middle.

CDR3 nucleotides: TGTGCCACCCCGGAAGAGTCTAGCGACTCCTACAATGAGCAGTTCTTC. Protein product: CATPEESSDSYNEQFF. The chain is built from TRBV19 and TRBJ2-1, with a possible D match to TRBD2 (6 bases). The CDR3 loop spans 16 amino acids. The germline V gene has CDR1 LNHDA and CDR2 SQIVND (reference sequence). Between the trimmed V and J ends, which lost 10 bases and 0 bases, there was a span of 19 bases.

J is TRBJ2-2 and V is TRBV11-2, with TRBD2 matching 10 bases. CDR1 is SGHAT and CDR2 is FQNNGV in the germline V gene. The CDR3 is 16 amino acids. V lost 2 bases to trimming and J lost 5 bases; unmatched junction nucleotides: 5. This CDR3 reads CASSLPAGGFTGELFF. Here the CDR3 DNA reads TGTGCCAGCAGCTTACCAGCGGGAGGGTTTACCGGGGAGCTGTTTTTT.

This clone is a singleton in its sample. Other DNA sequences from this sample encode an identical CDR3 as well. CDR3 sequence reads: CASSVALAAYNEQFF. As DNA, the CDR3 is TGTGCCAGCAGCGTAGCTCTAGCGGCCTACAATGAGCAGTTCTTC. The chain couples TRBV9 to TRBJ2-1; 7 bases align to TRBD2. This CDR3 spans 15 amino acids. After removal of 0 bases from V and 2 bases from J, the junction contained 2 bases not matched to a gene. Germline loops: CDR1 SGDLS, CDR2 YYNGEE.

The chain has TRBV9 and TRBJ2-1; the match to TRBD2 covers 14 bases. V lost 3 bases, J lost 8 bases, and 13 bases stayed unmatched. This CDR3 is 18 amino acids long. In germline, CDR1 is SGDLS, CDR2 YYNGEE. CDR3: CASSERPGLAGARDEQFF. The DNA for the CDR3 is TGTGCCAGCAGCGAACGGCCGGGACTAGCGGGAGCTCGGGATGAGCAGTTCTTC.

This clone was seen more than once but under ten times. The chain links TRBV29-1 to TRBJ1-1; a weak D match, TRBD1 (6 bases). The CDR3 covers 13 residues. The ends were cut back, 6 bases at V and 4 bases at J, with 15 bases in the middle. Germline values: CDR1 SQVTM, CDR2 ANQGSEA. CDR3: CSVLRGFGTEAFF. In DNA form, the CDR3 reads TGCAGCGTCCTCAGGGGTTTTGGCACTGAAGCTTTCTTT.

This chain links TRBV7-8 with TRBJ2-7, with 7 bases fitting TRBD1. Losses at the gene ends were 3 bases for V and 4 bases for J; bases not matched to a gene: 9. Germline V gene lookup returns CDR1 SGHVS and CDR2 FQNEAQ. The CDR3 is 15 amino acids. The CDR3 nucleotides read TGTGCCAGCAGCTTTAACACCGGGACAGCGTACGAGCAGTACTTC. Its protein product is CASSFNTGTAYEQYF.

This clone was observed a single time. The V gene is TRBV4-1, the J gene TRBJ2-5; no definite D call. Germline V gene lookup returns CDR1 MGHRA and CDR2 YSYEKL. Trimming took off 4 bases at V and 5 bases at J, with 20 bases between the two ends. This CDR3 contains 16 residues. CDR3 region: CASSLSAMYGVETQYF. CDR3 sequence (DNA): TGCGCCAGCAGCCTAAGTGCCATGTACGGAGTCGAGACCCAGTACTTC.

This rearrangement joins TRBV7-2 to TRBJ1-2; D is possibly TRBD1 (6 bases). CDR3 length: 14 amino acids. V dropped 1 base and J dropped 7 bases, with 13 bases sitting between them. Germline values: CDR1 SGHTA, CDR2 FQGNSA. The CDR3 reads CASSLGVQGIGYTF. The DNA of the CDR3 is TGTGCCAGCAGCTTAGGGGTACAGGGAATTGGCTACACCTTC.

The chain uses TRBV7-3 and TRBJ2-1; D unresolved. In germline, CDR1 is SGHTA, CDR2 FQGTGA. This CDR3 contains 13 residues. Trimming pared 3 bases from V and 10 bases from J, leaving 13 bases between. In DNA, the CDR3 is TGTGCCAGCAGCTTTTGGCGTTTTGGGGAGCAGTTCTTC. Encoded protein: CASSFWRFGEQFF.

The CDR3: CASSLGLAGVGSQETQYF. CDR3 nucleotides: TGTGCCAGCAGCTTGGGCCTAGCGGGAGTGGGGAGCCAAGAGACCCAGTACTTC. This chain joins TRBV7-2 and TRBJ2-5; 10 positions agree with TRBD2. After removal of 3 bases from V and 1 base from J, the junction contained 11 bases not matched to a gene. There are 18 residues in the CDR3. Germline lookup yields CDR1 SGHTA and CDR2 FQGNSA.

Comments on this clone: The sample carries other DNA sequences with the same CDR3. The chain combines TRBV28 with TRBJ1-5; D unclear. CDR1 MDHEN and CDR2 SYDVKM come from the germline V gene. The CDR3 spans 12 residues. Trimming cost V 2 bases and J 5 bases, with 4 bases left between them. The CDR3 loop is CASSLVDQPQHF. In DNA, the CDR3 is TGTGCCAGCAGTTTAGTGGATCAGCCCCAGCATTTT.

The V gene is TRBV4-2, the J gene TRBJ1-1, with D perhaps TRBD1 (6 bases). V lost 4 bases to trimming and J lost 2 bases, with 11 bases between them. Germline-derived CDR1 and CDR2 are LGHNA and YNFKEQ. The CDR3 totals 14 residues. The CDR3 coding sequence is TGTGCCAGCAGCCCCGGGACACAAAACACTGAAGCTTTCTTT. It is translated as CASSPGTQNTEAFF.

This rearrangement joins TRBV27 to TRBJ2-7; D call uncertain. Germline V gene data show CDR1 as MNHEY and CDR2 as SMNVEV (reference sequence). This CDR3 comprises 13 residues. Trimming took off 3 bases at V and 7 bases at J, with 13 bases between the two ends. The CDR3 DNA is TGTGCCAGCAGTTTTCGCCAGCGCCCTGAGCAGTACTTC. Amino acid sequence: CASSFRQRPEQYF.

V usage is TRBV30 and J usage is TRBJ1-2, with D perhaps TRBD1 (5 bases). V was trimmed by 3 bases and J by 8 bases, leaving 28 bases between them. The length of the CDR3 is 17 residues. Germline CDR1 is GTSNPN and CDR2 is SVGIG (reference sequence). This CDR3 reads CAWSGLSLGRAVSGYTF. CDR3 coding DNA: TGTGCCTGGAGCGGGCTGTCGTTGGGCAGGGCGGTATCAGGCTACACCTTC.

The table lists this clone with a few counts. The V and J genes are TRBV2 and TRBJ2-2; D gene uncertain. CDR1 is SNHLY and CDR2 is FYNNEI in the germline V gene. V dropped 7 bases and J dropped 9 bases, with 9 bases sitting between them. This CDR3 has 11 residues. CDR3 region: CASTYHRELFF. CDR3 in DNA: TGTGCCAGCACTTACCATCGGGAGCTGTTTTTT. Filled out from reference TRBV2 and TRBJ2-2, the complete variable domain reads EPEVTQTPSHQVTQMGQEVILRCVPISNHLYFYWYRQILGQKVEFLVSFYNNEISEKSEIFDDQFSVERPDGSNFTLKIRSTKLEDSAMYFCASTYHRELFFGEGSRLTVL.

V gene TRBV19 combines with J gene TRBJ1-1; 12 nucleotides match TRBD1. Trimming took 6 bases from V and 4 from J; bases not matched to a gene: 12. The CDR3 is 17 amino acids. The germline CDR1 and CDR2 sequences are LNHDA and SQIVND (reference sequence). For the CDR3, the DNA is TGTGCCAGTAGCCCTCTCGGGACAGGGGGCGTGGGCACTGAAGCTTTCTTT. Its protein product is CASSPLGTGGVGTEAFF.

The table lists this clone with a count of one. The chain is built from TRBV5-6 and TRBJ2-7, with 8 bases identical to TRBD1. V lost 2 bases, J lost 6 bases, and 10 bases stayed unmatched. This CDR3 has 15 amino acids. The V gene's germline CDR1 is SGHDT and CDR2 YYEEEE. CDR3 amino acids: CASSLISGTGSEQYF. The CDR3 nucleotides read TGTGCCAGCAGCTTAATCTCCGGGACAGGATCCGAGCAGTACTTC.